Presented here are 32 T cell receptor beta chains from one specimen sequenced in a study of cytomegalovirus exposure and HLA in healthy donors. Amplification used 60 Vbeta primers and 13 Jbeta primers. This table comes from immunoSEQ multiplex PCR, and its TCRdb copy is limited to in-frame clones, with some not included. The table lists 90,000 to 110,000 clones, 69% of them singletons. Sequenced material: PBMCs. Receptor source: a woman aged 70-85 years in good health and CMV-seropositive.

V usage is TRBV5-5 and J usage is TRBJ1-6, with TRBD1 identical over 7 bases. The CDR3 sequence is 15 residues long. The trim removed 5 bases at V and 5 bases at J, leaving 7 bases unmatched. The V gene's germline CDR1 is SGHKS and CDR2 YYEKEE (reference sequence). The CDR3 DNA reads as TGTGCCAGCAGTTTAGGGGGCGCAGATAATTCACCCCTCCACTTT. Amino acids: CASSLGGADNSPLHF.

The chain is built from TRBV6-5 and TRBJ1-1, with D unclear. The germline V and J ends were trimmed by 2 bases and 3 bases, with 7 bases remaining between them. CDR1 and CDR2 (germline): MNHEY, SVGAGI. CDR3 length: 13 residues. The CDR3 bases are TGTGCCAGCAGTTACGGTCGGGACACTGAAGCTTTCTTT. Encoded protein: CASSYGRDTEAFF.

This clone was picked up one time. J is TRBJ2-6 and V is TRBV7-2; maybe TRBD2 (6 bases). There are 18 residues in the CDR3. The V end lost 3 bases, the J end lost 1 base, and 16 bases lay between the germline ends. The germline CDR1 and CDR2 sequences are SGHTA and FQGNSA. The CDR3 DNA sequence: TGTGCCAGCAGCTTTAGTCCGGGACTGAAATCTGGGGCCAACGTCCTGACTTTC. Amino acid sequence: CASSFSPGLKSGANVLTF.

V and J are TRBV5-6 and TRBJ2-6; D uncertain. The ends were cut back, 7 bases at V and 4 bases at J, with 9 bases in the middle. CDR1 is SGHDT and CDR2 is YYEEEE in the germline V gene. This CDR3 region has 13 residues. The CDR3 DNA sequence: TGTGCCAGCGAACTAAGGGGGGCCAACGTCCTGACTTTC. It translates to CASELRGANVLTF.

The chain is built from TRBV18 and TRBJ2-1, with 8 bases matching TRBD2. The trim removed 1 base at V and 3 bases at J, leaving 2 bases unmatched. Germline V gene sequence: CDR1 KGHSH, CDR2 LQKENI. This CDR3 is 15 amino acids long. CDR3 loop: CASSPRAGDYNEQFF. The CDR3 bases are TGTGCCAGCTCACCACGAGCGGGGGACTACAATGAGCAGTTCTTC.

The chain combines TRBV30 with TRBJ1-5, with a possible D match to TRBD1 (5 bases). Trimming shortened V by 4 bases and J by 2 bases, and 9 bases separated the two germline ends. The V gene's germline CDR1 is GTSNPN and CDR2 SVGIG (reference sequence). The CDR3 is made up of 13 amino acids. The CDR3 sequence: CAWKGSGNQPQHF. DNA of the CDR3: TGTGCCTGGAAGGGGTCGGGCAATCAGCCCCAGCATTTT.

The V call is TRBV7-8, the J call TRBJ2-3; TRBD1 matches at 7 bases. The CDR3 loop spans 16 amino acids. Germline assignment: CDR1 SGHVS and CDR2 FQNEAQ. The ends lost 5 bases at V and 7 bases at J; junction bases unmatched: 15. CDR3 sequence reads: CASSLRDRTNSNTQYF. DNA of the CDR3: TGTGCCAGCAGCCTTAGGGACAGAACCAACTCAAATACGCAGTATTTT.

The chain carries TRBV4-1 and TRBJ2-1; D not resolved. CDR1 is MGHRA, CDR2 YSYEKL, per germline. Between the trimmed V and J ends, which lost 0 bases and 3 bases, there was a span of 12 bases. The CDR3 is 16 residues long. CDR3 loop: CASSQDRTEYYNEQFF. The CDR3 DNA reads TGCGCCAGCAGCCAAGATCGTACAGAGTACTACAATGAGCAGTTCTTC.

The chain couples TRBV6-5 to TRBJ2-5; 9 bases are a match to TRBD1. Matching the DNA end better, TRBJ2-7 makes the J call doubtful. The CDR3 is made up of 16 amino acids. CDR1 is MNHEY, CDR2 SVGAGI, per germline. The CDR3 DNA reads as TGTGCCAGCAGTTACTCCCGGACAGGGGATTCCTACGAGCAGTACTTC. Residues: CASSYSRTGDSYEQYF.

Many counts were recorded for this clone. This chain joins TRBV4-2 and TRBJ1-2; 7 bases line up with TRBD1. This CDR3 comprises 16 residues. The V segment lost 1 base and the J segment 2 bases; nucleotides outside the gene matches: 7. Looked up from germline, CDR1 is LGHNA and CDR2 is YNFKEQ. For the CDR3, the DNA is TGTGCCAGCAGCCAAGGAAAACCCAGGGGGAACTATGGCTACACCTTC. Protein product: CASSQGKPRGNYGYTF.

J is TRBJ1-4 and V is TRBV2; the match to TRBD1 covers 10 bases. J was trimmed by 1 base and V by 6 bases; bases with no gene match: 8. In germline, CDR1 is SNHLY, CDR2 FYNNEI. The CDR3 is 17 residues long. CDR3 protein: CASREGQGSRTNEKLFF. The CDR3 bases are TGTGCCAGCAGAGAGGGACAGGGGTCTCGAACTAATGAAAAACTGTTTTTT.

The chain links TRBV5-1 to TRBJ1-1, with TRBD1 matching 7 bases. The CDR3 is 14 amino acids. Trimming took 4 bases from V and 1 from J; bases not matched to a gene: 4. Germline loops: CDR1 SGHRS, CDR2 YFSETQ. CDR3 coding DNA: TGCGCCAGCAGCCTTTGGACAGGGAACACTGAAGCTTTCTTT. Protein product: CASSLWTGNTEAFF. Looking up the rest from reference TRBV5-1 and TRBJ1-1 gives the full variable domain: KAGVTQTPRYLIKTRGQQVTLSCSPISGHRSVSWYQQTPGQGLQFLFEYFSETQRNKGNFPGRFSGRQFSNSRSEMNVSTLELGDSALYLCASSLWTGNTEAFFGQGTRLTVV.

CDR3 loop: CASSLNWLSGEQYF. The CDR3, as DNA: TGTGCCAGCAGCTTAAATTGGCTCTCGGGCGAGCAGTACTTC. The chain carries TRBV7-2 and TRBJ2-7; no clear D gene. Germline V gives CDR1 SGHTA, CDR2 FQGNSA. The V gene lost 2 bases and the J gene lost 6 bases, with 14 bases spanning the gap. This CDR3 comprises 14 residues. The full variable domain, completed using reference TRBV7-2 and TRBJ2-7, is GAGVSQSPSNKVTEKGKDVELRCDPISGHTALYWYRQSLGQGLEFLIYFQGNSAPDKSGLPSDRFSAERTGGSVSTLTIQRTQQEDSAVYLCASSLNWLSGEQYFGPGTRLTVT.

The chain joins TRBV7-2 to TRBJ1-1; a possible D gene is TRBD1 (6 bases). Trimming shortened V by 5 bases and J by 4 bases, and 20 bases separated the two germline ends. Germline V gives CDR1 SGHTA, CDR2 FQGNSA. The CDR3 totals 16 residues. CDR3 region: CASSLDLWQGRTEAFF. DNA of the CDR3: TGTGCCAGCAGCCTAGATTTGTGGCAGGGGCGCACTGAAGCTTTCTTT. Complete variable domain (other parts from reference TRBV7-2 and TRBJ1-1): GAGVSQSPSNKVTEKGKDVELRCDPISGHTALYWYRQSLGQGLEFLIYFQGNSAPDKSGLPSDRFSAERTGGSVSTLTIQRTQQEDSAVYLCASSLDLWQGRTEAFFGQGTRLTVV.

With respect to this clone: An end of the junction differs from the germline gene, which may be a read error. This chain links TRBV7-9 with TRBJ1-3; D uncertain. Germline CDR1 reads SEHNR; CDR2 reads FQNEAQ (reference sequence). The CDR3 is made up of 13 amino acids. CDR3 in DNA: TGTGCCAGCAGCTTAGGCGGGATGCTACTTTCTGATTTT. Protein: CASSLGGMLLSDF.

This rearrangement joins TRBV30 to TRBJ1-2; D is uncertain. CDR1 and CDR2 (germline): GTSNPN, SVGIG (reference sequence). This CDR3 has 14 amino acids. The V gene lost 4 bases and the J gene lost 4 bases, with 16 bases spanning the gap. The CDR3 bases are TGTGCCTGGATGGGGAGCCCCACACCCTATGGCTACACCTTC. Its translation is CAWMGSPTPYGYTF.

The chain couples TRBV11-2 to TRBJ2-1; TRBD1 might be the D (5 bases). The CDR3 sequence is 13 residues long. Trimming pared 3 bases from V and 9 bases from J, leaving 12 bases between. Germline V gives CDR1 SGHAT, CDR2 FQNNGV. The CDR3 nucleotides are TGTGCCAGCAGCTTCGGACGAAGGGGTGAGCAGTTCTTC. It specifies CASSFGRRGEQFF.

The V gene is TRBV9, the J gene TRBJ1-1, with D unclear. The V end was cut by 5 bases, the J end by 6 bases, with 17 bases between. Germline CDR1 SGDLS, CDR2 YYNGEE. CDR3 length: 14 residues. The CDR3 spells CASRPYGPDSEAFF. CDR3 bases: TGTGCCAGCAGGCCGTACGGGCCGGACTCTGAAGCTTTCTTT.

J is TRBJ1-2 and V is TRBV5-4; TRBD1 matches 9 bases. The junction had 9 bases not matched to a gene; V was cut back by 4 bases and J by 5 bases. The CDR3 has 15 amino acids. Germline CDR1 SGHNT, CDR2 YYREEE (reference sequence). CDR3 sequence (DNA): TGTGCCAGCAGCCTAGGGACAGGGTCCCAATATGGCTACACCTTC. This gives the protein CASSLGTGSQYGYTF.

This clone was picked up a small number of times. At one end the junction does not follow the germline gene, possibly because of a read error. The CDR3 is CASSYLGLALETQYF. CDR3 coding DNA: TGTGCCAGCAGTTACCTGGGACTAGCATTGGAGACCCAGTACTTC. This chain connects TRBV10-3 to TRBJ2-5; 9 positions agree with TRBD2. Germline loops: CDR1 ENHRY, CDR2 SYGVKD. This CDR3 is 15 amino acids long.

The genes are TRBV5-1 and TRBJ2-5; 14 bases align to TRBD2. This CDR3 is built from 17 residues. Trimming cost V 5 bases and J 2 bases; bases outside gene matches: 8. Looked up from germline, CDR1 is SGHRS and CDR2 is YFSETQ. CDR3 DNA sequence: TGCGCCAGCAGTCACGGACTAGCGGGGGGCATACAAGAGACCCAGTACTTC. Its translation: CASSHGLAGGIQETQYF.

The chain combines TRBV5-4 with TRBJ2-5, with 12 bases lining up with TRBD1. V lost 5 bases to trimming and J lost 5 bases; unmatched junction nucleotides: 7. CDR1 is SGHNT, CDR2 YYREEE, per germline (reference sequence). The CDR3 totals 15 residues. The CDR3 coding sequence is TGTGCCAGCAGGTTACCGGGACAGGGGGCTGAGACCCAGTACTTC. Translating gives CASRLPGQGAETQYF.

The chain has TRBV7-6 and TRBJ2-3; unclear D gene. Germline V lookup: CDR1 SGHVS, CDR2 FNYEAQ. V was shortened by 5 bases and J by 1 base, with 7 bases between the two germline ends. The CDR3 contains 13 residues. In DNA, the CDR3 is TGTGCCAGCAGCCCCGCGGGCACAGATACGCAGTATTTT. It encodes CASSPAGTDTQYF.

The CDR3 region is CASSLRRTGSTDTQYF. The CDR3 region has the DNA TGTGCCAGCAGCTTGAGGAGGACAGGGAGTACGGATACGCAGTATTTT. The V call is TRBV5-4, the J call TRBJ2-3, with 8 bases that match TRBD1. From germline, CDR1 is SGHNT and CDR2 YYREEE (reference sequence). CDR3 length: 16 residues. Germline trimming cut 1 base from V and 6 bases from J; bases unmatched to any gene: 10. The full variable domain, in which reference TRBV5-4 and TRBJ2-3 provide the parts outside the CDR3, is ETGVTQSPTHLIKTRGQQVTLRCSSQSGHNTVSWYQQALGQGPQFIFQYYREEENGRGNFPPRFSGLQFPNYSSELNVNALELDDSALYLCASSLRRTGSTDTQYFGPGTRLTVL.

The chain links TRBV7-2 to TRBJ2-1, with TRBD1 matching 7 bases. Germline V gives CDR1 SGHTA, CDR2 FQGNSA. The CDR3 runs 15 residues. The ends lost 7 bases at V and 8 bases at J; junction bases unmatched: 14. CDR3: CASTPTGNSLYEQFF. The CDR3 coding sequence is TGTGCCAGCACCCCGACAGGGAACTCCCTCTATGAGCAGTTCTTC.

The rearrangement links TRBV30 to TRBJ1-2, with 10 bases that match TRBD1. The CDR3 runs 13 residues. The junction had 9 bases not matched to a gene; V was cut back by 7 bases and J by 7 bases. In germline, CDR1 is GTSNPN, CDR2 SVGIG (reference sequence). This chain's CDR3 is CAFNPGQGFGYTF. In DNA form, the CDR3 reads TGTGCCTTCAATCCGGGACAGGGGTTTGGCTACACCTTC. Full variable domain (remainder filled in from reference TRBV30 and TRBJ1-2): SQTIHQWPATLVQPVGSPLSLECTVEGTSNPNLYWYRQAAGRGLQLLFYSVGIGQISSEVPQNLSASRPQDRQFILSSKKLLLSDSGFYLCAFNPGQGFGYTFGSGTRLTVV.

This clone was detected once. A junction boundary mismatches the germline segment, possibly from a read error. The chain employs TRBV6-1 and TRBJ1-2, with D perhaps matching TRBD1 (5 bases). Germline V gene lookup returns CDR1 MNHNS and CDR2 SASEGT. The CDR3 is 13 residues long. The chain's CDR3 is CVSSLTDPYGYTF. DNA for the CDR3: TGTGTCAGCAGCTTGACAGATCCTTATGGCTACACCTTC.

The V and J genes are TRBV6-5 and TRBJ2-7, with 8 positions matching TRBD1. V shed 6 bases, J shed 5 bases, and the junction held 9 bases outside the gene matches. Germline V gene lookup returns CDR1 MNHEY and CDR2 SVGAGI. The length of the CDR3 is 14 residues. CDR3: CASSDRGKNDEQYF. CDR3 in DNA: TGTGCCAGCAGCGACAGGGGTAAGAATGACGAGCAGTACTTC.

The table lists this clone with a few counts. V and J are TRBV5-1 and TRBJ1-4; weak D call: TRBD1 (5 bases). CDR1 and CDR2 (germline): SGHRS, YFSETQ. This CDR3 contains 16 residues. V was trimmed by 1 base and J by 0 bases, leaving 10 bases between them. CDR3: CASSLSGRATNEKLFF. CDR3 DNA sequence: TGCGCCAGCAGCTTGTCAGGGAGGGCAACTAATGAAAAACTGTTTTTT.

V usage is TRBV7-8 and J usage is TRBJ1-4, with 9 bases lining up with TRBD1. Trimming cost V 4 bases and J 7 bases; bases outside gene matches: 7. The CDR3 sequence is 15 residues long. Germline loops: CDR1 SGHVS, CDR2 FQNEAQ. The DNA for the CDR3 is TGTGCCAGCAGCTCGGGGGACAGGGAGTTTGAAAAACTGTTTTTT. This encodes CASSSGDREFEKLFF. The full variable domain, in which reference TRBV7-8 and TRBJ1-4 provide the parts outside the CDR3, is GAGVSQSPRYKVAKRGQDVALRCDPISGHVSLFWYQQALGQGPEFLTYFQNEAQLDKSGLPSDRFFAERPEGSVSTLKIQRTQQEDSAVYLCASSSGDREFEKLFFGSGTQLSVL.

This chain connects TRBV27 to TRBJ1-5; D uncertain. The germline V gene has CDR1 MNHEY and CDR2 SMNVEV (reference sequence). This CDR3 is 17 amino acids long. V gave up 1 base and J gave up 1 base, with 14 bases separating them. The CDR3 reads CASSLYSGEVSNQPQHF. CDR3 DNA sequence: TGTGCCAGCAGTTTATACAGCGGGGAAGTGAGCAATCAGCCCCAGCATTTT.

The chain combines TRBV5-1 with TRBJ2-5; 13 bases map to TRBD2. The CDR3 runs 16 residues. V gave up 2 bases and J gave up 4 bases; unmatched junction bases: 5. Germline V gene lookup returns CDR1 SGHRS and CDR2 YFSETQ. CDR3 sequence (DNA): TGCGCCAGCAGCTTAGGACTAGCGGGGGCTGGAGAGACCCAGTACTTC. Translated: CASSLGLAGAGETQYF. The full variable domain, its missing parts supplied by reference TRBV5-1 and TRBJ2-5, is KAGVTQTPRYLIKTRGQQVTLSCSPISGHRSVSWYQQTPGQGLQFLFEYFSETQRNKGNFPGRFSGRQFSNSRSEMNVSTLELGDSALYLCASSLGLAGAGETQYFGPGTRLLVL.